What follows are 17 T cell receptor beta chains derived from one specimen sequenced in a study of tissue T cells after allogeneic stem cell transplantation. Time point of the sample: mouse harvest day 14 after allogeneic transplant. Tail vein injection delivered 10^7 T-cell-depleted bone marrow cells and 10^6 splenic CD5+ T cells. Repertoires were generated with immunoSEQ multiplex PCR, while TCRdb's copy carries only in-frame clones and drops some. Of around 2,700 clones listed, approximately 48% are singletons. Input material: lymph node tissue. The receptors were sampled from a female BALB/c mouse given C57BL/6 T cells with graft-versus-host disease after an allogeneic hematopoietic cell transplant.

Concerning this clone itself: Germline and genes: mouse. The CDR3 is cut off 1 residue early in the read; its end comes from the germline J gene. The genes are TRBV23 and TRBJ2-5; the table calls TRBD2, which could not be checked here. CDR1 is KGHTA, CDR2 FQNQQP, per germline. The CDR3 sequence is 12 residues long. CDR3 bases read: TGCTCCAGCAGTCAATCCTGGGACACCCAGTAC. Translated: CSSSQSWDTQY. The complete CDR3 reads CSSSQSWDTQYF. The full variable domain, its missing parts supplied by reference TRBV23 and TRBJ2-5, is DAAVTQKPRYLIKMKGQEAEMKCIPEKGHTAVFWYQQKQSKELKFLIYFQNQQPLDQIDMVKERFSAVCPSSSLCSLGIRTCEAEDSALYLCSSSQSWDTQYFGPGTRLLVL.

This clone was seen only a few times. Mouse gene names apply. Coverage ceases 1 residue before the CDR3 finishes, and the germline J gene fills in the end. The V and J genes are TRBV12-2 and TRBJ2-7, with 10 positions matching TRBD2. Looked up from germline, CDR1 is SGHLS and CDR2 is HYDKME. V lost 0 bases, J lost 4 bases, and 5 bases stayed unmatched. The CDR3 length is 15 residues. The covered CDR3 bases are TGTGCCAGCTCTCTCGAAGGGACTGGGGCATATGAACAGTAC. It translates to CASSLEGTGAYEQY. The whole CDR3 sequence is CASSLEGTGAYEQYF.

This clone was seen only a few times. The gene names here belong to mouse. The read gets to within 1 residue of the CDR3 end, and the germline J gene fills in the rest. The chain recombines TRBV15 with TRBJ2-7; tentative D call: TRBD1 (5 bases). Germline V gene sequence: CDR1 SGHND, CDR2 FRSKSL. This CDR3 contains 12 residues. Trimming removed 6 bases at V and 4 bases at J, with 10 bases between. CDR3 DNA (partial): TGTGCCAGCAGCTCGACAGCGTATGAACAGTAC. It translates to CASSSTAYEQY. The full CDR3 sequence reads CASSSTAYEQYF.

This clone was detected a few times. Gene names are mouse gene names. The CDR3 DNA, read in part, is TGCTCCAGCAGTCCACAGGGGGCGCGTGAACAGTAC. Its translation is CSSSPQGAREQY. The whole CDR3 sequence is CSSSPQGAREQYF. The chain uses TRBV23 and TRBJ2-7; the table's D call of TRBD1 was not tested on the DNA. The read is 1 residue too short to cover the CDR3 end, so that end is filled in from the germline J gene. The CDR3 has 13 amino acids. Per the germline V gene, CDR1 is KGHTA and CDR2 is FQNQQP.

This clone was seen more than once but under ten times. The listed genes are named as in mouse. Sequencing ends 1 residue short of the CDR3 end; the germline J gene provides the rest. The rearrangement links TRBV26 to TRBJ1-2; D might be TRBD1 (5 bases). The germline CDR1 and CDR2 sequences are KGHPV and FQNQEV (reference sequence). The CDR3 runs 13 residues. V lost 2 bases and J lost 3, with 7 bases in between. The chain's CDR3 is CASSLRGDSDYTF. Partial CDR3 DNA: TGTGCCAGCAGTCTGAGGGGCGACTCCGACTACACC.

A note on this clone: Genes here carry mouse names. The CDR3 end lies 1 residue beyond the end of the read and is filled in from the germline J gene. This rearrangement joins TRBV26 to TRBJ1-1; D is unresolved. CDR1 and CDR2 (germline): KGHPV, FQNQEV (reference sequence). This CDR3 region has 12 residues. The V and J ends lost 0 bases and 6 bases respectively, with 5 bases between them. The CDR3 is CASSLSGPEVFF. CDR3 DNA, as far as it was read: TGTGCCAGCAGTCTGTCAGGGCCAGAAGTCTTC.

As regards this clone: Gene names are the mouse ones. Read data end 1 residue before the CDR3 end; the end is taken from the germline J gene. The gene calls are TRBV19 and TRBJ2-2; 10 bases line up with TRBD1. The CDR3 contains 15 residues. Unmatched junction bases numbered 3, after V lost 5 bases and J lost 2 bases. CDR1 and CDR2 from the germline V gene are FNHDT and SITEND (reference sequence). The CDR3 bases that were read are TGTGCCAGCAGGACAGGGGGCGCGAACACCGGGCAGCTCTAC. Its translation is CASRTGGANTGQLY. The full CDR3 sequence reads CASRTGGANTGQLYF. The full variable domain, in which reference TRBV19 and TRBJ2-2 provide the parts outside the CDR3, is GGIITQTPKFLIGQEGQKLTLKCQQNFNHDTMYWYRQDSGKGLRLIYYSITENDLQKGDLSEGYDASREKKSSFSLTVTSAQKNEMAVFLCASRTGGANTGQLYFGEGSKLTVL.

In this sample, this clone is hyperexpanded. Mouse names are used for the genes. The CDR3 loop reads CASSEDWREQYF. CDR3 DNA (partial): TGTGCCAGCAGTGAGGACTGGAGGGAACAGTAC. The chain has TRBV13-1 and TRBJ2-7, with 7 bases aligning to TRBD2. The sequence runs out 1 residue before the end of the CDR3; the remainder is reconstructed from the germline J gene. Germline lookup yields CDR1 NSHNY and CDR2 SYGAGN. The CDR3 sequence is 12 residues long. Trimming cost V 2 bases and J 7 bases; bases outside gene matches: 3.

To note about this clone: Germline and genes: mouse. The CDR3 extends 1 residue past the end of the read, so its final part is completed from the germline J gene. The chain employs TRBV26 and TRBJ2-5; TRBD1 aligns across 7 bases. Germline loops: CDR1 KGHPV, CDR2 FQNQEV (reference sequence). The CDR3 runs to 14 residues. The V segment lost 3 bases and the J segment 3 bases; nucleotides outside the gene matches: 3. The part of the CDR3 DNA that was read is TGTGCCAGCAGTCTTACAGGGGCGCAAGACACCCAGTAC. Its translation is CASSLTGAQDTQY. The full-length CDR3 reads as CASSLTGAQDTQYF.

On this clone: Mouse gene names apply. The CDR3 end lies 1 residue beyond the end of the read and is filled in from the germline J gene. The chain has TRBV3 and TRBJ2-1; D may be TRBD1 (6 bases). This CDR3 spans 15 amino acids. Germline V CDR1 and CDR2: SNHLY, FYNGKV (reference sequence). The V and J ends lost 4 bases and 2 bases respectively, with 12 bases between them. The part of the CDR3 DNA that was read is TGTGCCAGCAGCTCCACAGGGAGGGACTATGCTGAGCAGTTC. Translated: CASSSTGRDYAEQF. The whole CDR3 sequence is CASSSTGRDYAEQFF.

Note on this clone: Genes and germline come from the mouse. The read falls 1 residue short of the CDR3 end, and the missing part is taken from the germline J gene. V and J are TRBV12-2 and TRBJ2-4; 10 bases map to TRBD1. Germline V gene sequence: CDR1 SGHLS, CDR2 HYDKME. The CDR3 totals 13 residues. With 2 bases clipped from V and 6 bases from J, the junction kept 1 base outside the gene matches. The CDR3 bases that were read are TGTGCCAGCTCTCGGACAGGGGGGAACACCTTGTAC. It translates to CASSRTGGNTLY. The full CDR3 sequence reads CASSRTGGNTLYF.

Details on this clone: Germline and genes: mouse. Read coverage stops 1 residue before the CDR3 terminus; the germline J gene supplies the remainder. The rearrangement joins TRBV3 to TRBJ1-1; D unclear. With 5 bases removed from V and 0 bases from J, the gap between germline ends came to 7 bases. The CDR3 sequence is 13 residues long. Germline loops: CDR1 SNHLY, CDR2 FYNGKV (reference sequence). CDR3 bases read: TGTGCCAGCAGCCCTCGACAGAACACAGAAGTCTTC. Protein sequence: CASSPRQNTEVF. The entire CDR3 protein is CASSPRQNTEVFF.

A note on this clone: The genes and germline here are from mouse. The sequence runs out 1 residue before the end of the CDR3; the remainder is reconstructed from the germline J gene. The genes are TRBV31 and TRBJ2-7; no clear D gene. V lost 0 bases and J lost 7, with 10 bases in between. This CDR3 contains 12 residues. CDR1 GKSSPN and CDR2 SITVG come from the germline V gene. CDR3 sequence reads: CAWSLSGWEQYF. The covered CDR3 bases are TGTGCCTGGAGTCTAAGCGGGTGGGAACAGTAC.

Notes on this clone: Gene names are mouse gene names. The read finishes 1 residue shy of the CDR3 end, and the germline J gene is used to complete it. The chain is built from TRBV3 and TRBJ1-4; TRBD1 might be the D (5 bases). CDR1 is SNHLY, CDR2 FYNGKV, per germline (reference sequence). The germline V and J ends were trimmed by 1 base and 4 bases, with 10 bases remaining between them. The CDR3 contains 15 residues. The part of the CDR3 DNA that was read is TGTGCCAGCAGCTTAGTTGGGGGAGTCAACGAAAGATTATTT. Amino acid sequence: CASSLVGGVNERLF. The whole CDR3 sequence reads CASSLVGGVNERLFF.

This clone appeared once. The gene symbols are mouse symbols. The CDR3 end lies 1 residue beyond the end of the read and is filled in from the germline J gene. This chain connects TRBV26 to TRBJ2-4; D uncertain. Per the germline V gene, CDR1 is KGHPV and CDR2 is FQNQEV (reference sequence). With 2 bases removed from V and 0 bases from J, the gap between germline ends came to 0 bases. This CDR3 region has 12 residues. CDR3 bases read: TGTGCCAGCAGTCTGAGTCAAAACACCTTGTAC. Its translation is CASSLSQNTLY. The whole CDR3 is CASSLSQNTLYF.

To note about this clone: The gene names given are mouse names. The CDR3 goes on 1 residue after the read ends, and that part is filled in from the germline J gene. The rearrangement links TRBV26 to TRBJ1-3; unclear D gene. Germline V gene sequence: CDR1 KGHPV, CDR2 FQNQEV (reference sequence). The CDR3 length is 15 residues. Trimming took 0 bases from V and 0 from J, leaving 6 bases between them. The sequenced part of the CDR3 DNA is TGTGCCAGCAGTCTGTCGATGGGTTCTGGAAATACGCTCTAT. It encodes CASSLSMGSGNTLY. In full, the CDR3 is CASSLSMGSGNTLYF.

By sample fraction, this clone is large. Genes and germline are mouse. The CDR3 is cut off 1 residue early in the read; its end comes from the germline J gene. This chain links TRBV26 with TRBJ2-7; 7 positions match TRBD1. Germline CDR1 and CDR2: KGHPV and FQNQEV (reference sequence). V shed 4 bases, J shed 3 bases, and the junction held 3 bases outside the gene matches. The CDR3 has 13 residues. CDR3: CASSPGQSYEQYF. CDR3 bases read: TGTGCCAGCAGTCCGGGACAGAGCTATGAACAGTAC.